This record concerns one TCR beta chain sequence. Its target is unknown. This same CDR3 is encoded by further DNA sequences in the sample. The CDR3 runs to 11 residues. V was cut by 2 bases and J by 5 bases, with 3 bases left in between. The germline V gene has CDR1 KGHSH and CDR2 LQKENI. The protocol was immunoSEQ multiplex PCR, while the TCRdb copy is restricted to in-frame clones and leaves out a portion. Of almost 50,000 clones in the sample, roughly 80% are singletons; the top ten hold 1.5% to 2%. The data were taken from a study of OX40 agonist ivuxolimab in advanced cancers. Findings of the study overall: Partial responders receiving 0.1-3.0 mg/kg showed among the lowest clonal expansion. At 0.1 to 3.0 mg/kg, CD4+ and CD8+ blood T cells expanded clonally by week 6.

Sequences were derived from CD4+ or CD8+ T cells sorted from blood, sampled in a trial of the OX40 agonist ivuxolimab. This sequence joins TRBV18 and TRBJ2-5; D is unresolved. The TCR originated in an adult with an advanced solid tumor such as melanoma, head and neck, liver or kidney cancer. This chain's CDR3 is CASSPEETQYF. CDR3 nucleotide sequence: TGTGCCAGCTCACCAGAGGAGACCCAGTACTTC.